The entry that follows covers one TCR beta chain sequence. The antigen is not known. Clones were sequenced by immunoSEQ multiplex PCR, and TCRdb holds only the in-frame ones, with some missing. Found here are approximately 81,000 clones, around nine tenths of them singletons; the top ten hold less than 5.5%. This sample was taken from a study of T cell responses to AZD1222 COVID-19 vaccine. Study-wide points: Repertoire collection took place solely once the T cell response had peaked. Spike regions recognized by vaccine-associated CD4 TCRs spanned the protein, led by 160-218 and 743-854. Donors skewed white British and female; clonal diversity was possibly underestimated.

Trimming pared 5 bases from V and 13 bases from J, leaving 15 bases between. This CDR3 has 12 amino acids. Germline lookup yields CDR1 MNHNY and CDR2 SVGAGI (reference sequence). This chain joins TRBV6-6 and TRBJ2-1; D possibly uses TRBD1 or TRBD2 (5 bases each). The specimen comprised peripheral blood, sampled on day 0 of MenACWY control vaccination. The sequence came from an adult in good health. The CDR3 is CASSQGPSSQFF. The CDR3 nucleotides read TGTGCCAGCAGTCAGGGACCCTCCTCCCAGTTCTTC.